This TCR beta chain was identified during a study of blood T cell repertoires in COVID-19. Study-level information: Acute and convalescent COVID-19 specimens originated in the United States, Italy and Spain.

CDR1 and CDR2 from the germline V gene are MDHEN and SYDVKM. The length of the CDR3 is 14 residues. Trimming pared 3 bases from V and 5 bases from J, leaving 13 bases between. Study members were between about 18 and 95 years old and lived in 20 to 30 US regions. Each participant's cohort was designated according to participant-reported clinical history. What the recovered Cohort 3 donors had was two negative PCRs, clearance, or symptom resolution. TCRdb's copy holds only in-frame clones and misses some; the assay was immunoSEQ multiplex PCR. The sample carries about 470,000 clones, roughly 90% recorded once.

The origin of this receptor is a woman aged 18-29 years who had recovered from COVID-19. Sequenced input: PBMCs or T cells enriched from blood (not recorded which). This chain joins TRBV28 and TRBJ1-2; perhaps TRBD1 as D (6 bases). CDR3 amino acids: CASSFSSTGYGYTF. The CDR3 DNA follows: TGTGCCAGCAGTTTTTCCTCAACAGGGTATGGCTACACCTTC.